Detailed here is one TCR beta chain. V was cut by 11 bases and J by 3 bases, with 13 bases left in between. The CDR3 has 12 residues. Germline loops: CDR1 ENHRY, CDR2 SYGVKD. These data originate in a study of blood T cell repertoires in COVID-19. The overall study: Acute-phase and convalescent COVID-19 samples originated in the United States, Italy and Spain.

Under the authors' procedure: From reference gene primer amplification, estimates of nucleated cell counts were derived. The repertoire was sequenced with immunoSEQ multiplex PCR; TCRdb's copy has only in-frame clones and lacks some. For V, J and clone size, that table is used; D and trimming come from the DNA. The profile shows approximately 50,000 clones, more than 70% of them singletons. Sequencing used peripheral blood. This sequence originates from a man between 60 and 70 years old with acute or convalescent COVID-19. The chain employs TRBV10-3 and TRBJ1-2; D remains ambiguous. The CDR3 region has the DNA TGTGCCTCCACCGACACCTACTATGGCTACACCTTC. Amino acid sequence: CASTDTYYGYTF.